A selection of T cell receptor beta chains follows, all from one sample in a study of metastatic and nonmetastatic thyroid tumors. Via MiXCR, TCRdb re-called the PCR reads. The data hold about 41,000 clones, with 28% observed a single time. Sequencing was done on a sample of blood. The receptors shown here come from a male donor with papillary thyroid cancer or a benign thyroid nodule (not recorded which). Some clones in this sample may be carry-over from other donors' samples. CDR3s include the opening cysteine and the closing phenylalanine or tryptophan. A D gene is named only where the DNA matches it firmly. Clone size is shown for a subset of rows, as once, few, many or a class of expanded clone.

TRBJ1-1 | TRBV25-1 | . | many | TGTGCCACCACTATCGGAGGGCGGAACACTGAAGCTTTCTTT | CATTIGGRNTEAFF
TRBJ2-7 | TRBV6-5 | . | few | TGTGCCAGCAGTTCTCGGATGGGTCTTATTTACGAGCAGTACTTC | CASSSRMGLIYEQYF
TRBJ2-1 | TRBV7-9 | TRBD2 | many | TGTGCCAGCAGCTTTTACGTGGGCTTGGGGGGGAGGGCCGTAAATGAGCAGTTCTTC | CASSFYVGLGGRAVNEQFF
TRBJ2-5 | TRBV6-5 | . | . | TGTGCCAGCAGTTCCGCGTCGCAAGAGACCCAGTACTTC | CASSSASQETQYF
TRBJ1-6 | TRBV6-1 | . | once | TGTGACTCCCGAGGGGGAGGTTCACCCCTCCACTTT | CDSRGGGSPLHF
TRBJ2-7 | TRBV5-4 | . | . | TGTGCCAGCAGCTTGAGCGGAGGCTTTAAGTACGAGCAGTACTTC | CASSLSGGFKYEQYF
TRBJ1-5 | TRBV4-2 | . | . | TGTGCCAGCAGCCAAACTCATGCAGGGGACCAGCCCCAGCATTTT | CASSQTHAGDQPQHF
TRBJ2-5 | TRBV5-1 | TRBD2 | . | TGCGCCAGCAGCTTGGCCCCAGCAGGGGATAGCGGGGGGCAAGAGACCAAGTACTTC | CASSLAPAGDSGGQETKYF
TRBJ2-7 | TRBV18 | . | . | TGTGCCAGCTCAATCGGTTCCTCGCCCGCCAAATACGAGCAGTACTTC | CASSIGSSPAKYEQYF
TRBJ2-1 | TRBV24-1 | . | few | TGTGCCACCAGTGATGGCGGAGAGCAGTTCTTC | CATSDGGEQFF
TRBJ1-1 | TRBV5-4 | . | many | TGTGCCAGCAGCTTGAGCCAGGTAACTGAAGCTTTCTTT | CASSLSQVTEAFF
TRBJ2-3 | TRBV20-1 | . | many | TGCAGTGCCCAAGTTCGAAGGACAGATACGCAGTATTTT | CSAQVRRTDTQYF
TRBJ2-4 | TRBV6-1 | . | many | TGTGCCAGCAGTGACGGTCCCCGGTTTGGCAAAAACATTCAGTACTTC | CASSDGPRFGKNIQYF
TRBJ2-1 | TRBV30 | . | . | TGTGCCTGGAGTATCAGGGGACCGTACAATGATCAGTTCTTC | CAWSIRGPYNDQFF
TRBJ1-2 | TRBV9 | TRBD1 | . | TGTGCCAGCAGCGTCGGGGACAGCGTAGACGGCTACACCTTC | CASSVGDSVDGYTF
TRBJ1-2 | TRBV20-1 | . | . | TGCAGTCCTCTACCCCCCAGCGACTATGGCTACACCTTC | CSPLPPSDYGYTF
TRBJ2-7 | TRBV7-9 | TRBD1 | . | TGTGCCAGCAGCTTAAAGGGACAGGGGGCCTACGAGCAGTACTTC | CASSLKGQGAYEQYF
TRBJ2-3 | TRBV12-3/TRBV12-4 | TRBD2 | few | TGTGCCAGCAGGACACTAGCGGGATCCACAGGTACGCAGTATTTT | CASRTLAGSTGTQYF
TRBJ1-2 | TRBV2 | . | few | TGTGCCAGCAGTGGGCATTATGGCTACACCTTC | CASSGHYGYTF
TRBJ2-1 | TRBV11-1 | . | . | TGTGCCAGCAGACAAAGACAGTATGGCGGGAATGAGCAGTTCTTC | CASRQRQYGGNEQFF
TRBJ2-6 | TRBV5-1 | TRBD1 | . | TGCGCCAGCACCACCGGGACAGGGGTCACTGGGGCCAACGTCCTGACTTTC | CASTTGTGVTGANVLTF
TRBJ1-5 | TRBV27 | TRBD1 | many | TGTGCCAGCAGCCCTATAGGATGGGACAGCAGCAATCAGCCCCAGCATTTT | CASSPIGWDSSNQPQHF
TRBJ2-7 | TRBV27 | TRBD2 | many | TGTGCTACGGGACAGATAGCGGGGGAGCCCTACGAGCAGTACTTC | CATGQIAGEPYEQYF
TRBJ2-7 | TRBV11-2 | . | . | TGTGCCAGCAGCTTTGTAGACAGCTCCTACGAGCAGTACTTC | CASSFVDSSYEQYF
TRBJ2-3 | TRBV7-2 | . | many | TGTGCCAGCAGCGCCAGAACTACTAGCCCGGCGCAGTATTTT | CASSARTTSPAQYF
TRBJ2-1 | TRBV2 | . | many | TGTGCCAGCATCCTGGAACCAGCACGAAATGAGCAGTTCTTC | CASILEPARNEQFF
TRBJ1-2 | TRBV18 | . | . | TGTGCCAGCTCACCCATATTGGAGGGCTACACCTTC | CASSPILEGYTF
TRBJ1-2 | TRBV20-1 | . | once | TGCAGTGCTAGAGAAATCCTCGACGTCTATGGCTACACCTTC | CSAREILDVYGYTF
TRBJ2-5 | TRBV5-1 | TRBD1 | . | TGCGCCAGCAGCTTGGTCCAGGGGGCGGAGACCCAGTACTTC | CASSLVQGAETQYF
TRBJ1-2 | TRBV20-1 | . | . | TGCAGTGATATTGACAGGTTCGGCTACACCTTC | CSDIDRFGYTF
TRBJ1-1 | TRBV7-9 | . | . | TGTGCCAGCAGCTTGCAGGCAATGAACACTGAAGCTTTCTTT | CASSLQAMNTEAFF
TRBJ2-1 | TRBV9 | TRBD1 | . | TGTGCCAGCAGCACCCGACAGGGTCATAACAATGAGCAGTTCTTC | CASSTRQGHNNEQFF
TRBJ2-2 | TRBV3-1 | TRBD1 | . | TGTCCCAGCAGCCAACCCTGGACAGGGCTAATCACCGGGGAGCTGTTTTTT | CPSSQPWTGLITGELFF
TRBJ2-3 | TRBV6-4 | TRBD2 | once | TGTGCCAGCGGTCGTATAATCGGACTAGCGGGAGGGCATAGAACAGATACGCAGTATTTT | CASGRIIGLAGGHRTDTQYF
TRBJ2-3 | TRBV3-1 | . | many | TGTGCCAGCAGCCAAGCCCGGGACTCCCCGTATAGCACAGATACGCAGTATTTT | CASSQARDSPYSTDTQYF
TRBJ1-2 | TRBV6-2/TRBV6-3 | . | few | TGTGCCAGCAACCAGCCTCAACGAGGTGGTGGCTACACCTTC | CASNQPQRGGGYTF
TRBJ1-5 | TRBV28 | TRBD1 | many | TGTGCCAGCAGTTTGGGACAGGGAGCGGGAGCGTTTAGCAATCAGCCCCAGCATTTT | CASSLGQGAGAFSNQPQHF
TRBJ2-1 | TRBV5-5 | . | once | TGTGCCAGCAGCCTAGGCGCTGGAACTGAGCAGTTCTTC | CASSLGAGTEQFF
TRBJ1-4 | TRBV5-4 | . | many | TGTGCCAGCAGCCGAGGTGGGGGAGGGGAAAAACTGTTTTTT | CASSRGGGGEKLFF
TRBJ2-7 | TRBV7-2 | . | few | TGTGCCAGCAGCCCCGGGAGCGCCGGATGGGAGCAGTACTTC | CASSPGSAGWEQYF
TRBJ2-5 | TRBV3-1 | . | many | TGTGCCAGCAGCCCCAGGGACAATCACGAGACCCAGTACTTC | CASSPRDNHETQYF
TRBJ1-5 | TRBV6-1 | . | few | TGTGCCAGCAGTGAAGCGCCTGGGTTGGGGCATCGGCCCCAGCACTTT | CASSEAPGLGHRPQHF
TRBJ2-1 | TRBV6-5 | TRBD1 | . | TGTGCCAGCAGTTACGCGCCGGGACAGAGCAATGAGCAGTTCTTC | CASSYAPGQSNEQFF
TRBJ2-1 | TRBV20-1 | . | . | TGCAGTGCTAGAGTCATGGGCAGGGAGAGTGAGCAGTTCTTC | CSARVMGRESEQFF
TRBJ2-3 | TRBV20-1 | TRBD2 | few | TGCAGTGCTAGCGGCGGGAGGGCCCAAGATACGCAGTATTTT | CSASGGRAQDTQYF
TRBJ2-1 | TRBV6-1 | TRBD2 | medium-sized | TGTGCCAGCACAGAAGGACTAGGGCCACACAATGAGCAGTTCTTC | CASTEGLGPHNEQFF
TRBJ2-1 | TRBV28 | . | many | TGTGCCAGCAGCCCGGGGTCTTACAATGAGCAGTTCTTC | CASSPGSYNEQFF
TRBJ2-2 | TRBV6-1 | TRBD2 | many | TGTGCCAGCCGTACTAGCGGGGGTAGCACCGGGGAGCTGTTTTTT | CASRTSGGSTGELFF
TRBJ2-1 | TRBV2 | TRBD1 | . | TGTGCCAGCAGTGACCGGACAGGGGAGGACAATGAGCAGTTCTTC | CASSDRTGEDNEQFF
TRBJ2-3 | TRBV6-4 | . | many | TGTGCCAGCAGTGAACGCGGGGGCACAGATACGCAGTATTTT | CASSERGGTDTQYF
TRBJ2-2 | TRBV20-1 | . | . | TGCAGTGCTAGAGGAGAGGGGTCGGGCACCGGTGAGCTGTTTTTT | CSARGEGSGTGELFF
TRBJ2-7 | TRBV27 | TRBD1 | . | TGTGCCAGCAGTCTGACGGGACAGGGGAGCCACGAGCAGTACTTC | CASSLTGQGSHEQYF
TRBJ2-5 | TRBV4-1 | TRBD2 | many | TGCGCCAGCAGCCCGAGACTAGCGGGGGGGGTGATACAAGAGACCCAGTACTTC | CASSPRLAGGVIQETQYF
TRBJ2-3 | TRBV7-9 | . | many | TGTGCCAGCAGCCCCGGGCAGGGCGAAACAGATACGCAGTATTTT | CASSPGQGETDTQYF
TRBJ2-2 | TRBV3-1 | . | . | TGTGCCAGCAGCCAAGTCTCTTATAACACCGTGGAGCTGTTTTTT | CASSQVSYNTVELFF
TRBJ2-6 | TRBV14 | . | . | TGTGCCAGCAGCCTAGTGGTATACGGGGCCAACGTCCTGACTTTC | CASSLVVYGANVLTF
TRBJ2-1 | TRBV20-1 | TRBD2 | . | TGCAGTGTAAGCGGGAGGCCCTACAATGAGCAGTTCTTC | CSVSGRPYNEQFF
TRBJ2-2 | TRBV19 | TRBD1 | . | TGTGCCAGTAGTAGACAGGGAAAGCTTGGGGAGCTGTTTTTT | CASSRQGKLGELFF
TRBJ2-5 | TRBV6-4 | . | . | TGTGCCAGCAGTGAGAATAGGGGGGAGTCCGAGACCCAGTACTTC | CASSENRGESETQYF